This T cell receptor beta chain was captured by sequencing in a study of T cell changes during pregnancy in multiple sclerosis. The CDR3 is 16 amino acids. Per germline, CDR1 SGHRS and CDR2 YFSETQ. V lost 0 bases to trimming and J lost 1 base; unmatched junction nucleotides: 5. Repertoires were generated with immunoSEQ multiplex PCR, while TCRdb's copy carries only in-frame clones and drops some. The repertoire holds tens of thousands of clones, with over 90% as singletons. This TCR came from a female donor with multiple sclerosis, enrolled in a pregnancy study. The material sequenced was peripheral blood, taken in the third trimester of pregnancy. The V and J genes are TRBV5-1 and TRBJ1-1; 8 positions agree with TRBD1. In nucleotides, the CDR3 is TGCGCCAGCAGCTTGGCCCCGCAGGGGGCGAACACTGAAGCTTTCTTT. Translating it yields CASSLAPQGANTEAFF. Supplemented by reference TRBV5-1 and TRBJ1-1, the full variable domain reads KAGVTQTPRYLIKTRGQQVTLSCSPISGHRSVSWYQQTPGQGLQFLFEYFSETQRNKGNFPGRFSGRQFSNSRSEMNVSTLELGDSALYLCASSLAPQGANTEAFFGQGTRLTVV.